Detailed here is one T cell receptor (beta chain). It lacks a known antigen. No much larger clone is present one base from it, and per-base qualities are unavailable. This was a case-control study nested in a cohort of healthcare workers in London, UK, who had nasopharyngeal swab PCR tests and blood samples taken every week. Healthcare workers were recruited during the week of the UK lockdown, between 23 and 31 March 2020, and followed weekly for up to about 15 weeks. Library prep was done by 5' RACE. Sequencing relied on a NextSeq 500. The TCR library protocol attached unique molecular identifiers to individual cDNA molecules to correct for sequencing error and PCR bias. TCR alpha and beta chains were both sequenced, and the abundances of alpha and beta sequences in each sample were closely correlated with each other. In the source study's methods: Decombinator V4 was used to annotate TCR sequences for V gene, J gene and CDR3. Expanded TCRs were defined as changing significantly between any two time points under a Poisson model with p below 0.0001. TCR abundances were normalised to the total number of TCRs sequenced in each sample and reported as counts per million. MAIT TCRs were defined by TRAV1-2 paired with TRAJ12, TRAJ20 or TRAJ33, and iNKT TCRs by TRAV10 paired with TRAJ18. VDJdb, accessed on 1 November 2021, was searched for TCRs annotated for CMV, EBV and SARS-CoV-2, and TCRs annotated for more than one antigen were excluded. TCRdb applied fastp at Q25 and MiXCR to the public reads, then kept only in-frame beta chains. Every entry covers one CDR3 protein and lists the most common genes and DNA from its rows. The V and J calls come from TCRdb's annotation, not from the publication. The sample contains some 60,000 distinct CDR3 sequences, over 10% of them found a single time. Clones ranked in the top ten supply over 1.2% of the sample.

This sample was taken from a study of early T cells in non-severe SARS-CoV-2 infection (dated by TCRdb to the early 2020s). With regard to the full study: Because TCR sequencing relied on bulk RNA taken from unsorted whole blood, pairing of alpha and beta chains was not possible. Overall results and qualifications from the work: VDJdb matching was skewed toward anti-spike CD8 responses and likely underestimated virus-specific expansions by missing private and CD4 specificities.

The CDR1 and CDR2 encoded by the germline V gene are MDHEN and SYDVKM. V sheds 1 base and J sheds 1 base, leaving 8 bases between their ends. The CDR3 runs 14 amino acids, cysteine and phenylalanine included. Only the CDR3 DNA stays, 42 bases, in frame from base 1. Here the sequenced sample was whole blood, taken at baseline. The source is an adult who was a healthcare worker with PCR-confirmed SARS-CoV-2 infection or an uninfected control (not recorded which). The chain is encoded by TRBV28 joined to TRBJ2-7, and perhaps TRBD1 as D gene, on 6 matching bases. The CDR3 reads CASSLSDRSYEQYF. At the DNA level, the sequence is TGTGCCAGCAGTTTATCCGACAGGTCCTACGAGCAGTACTTC.